These 30 T cell receptor beta chains came from one sample sequenced in a study of blood T cell repertoires in COVID-19. Method: immunoSEQ multiplex PCR; TCRdb's copy keeps in-frame clones and lacks some. This table has 150,000 to 200,000 clones, approximately 79% appearing once. Sequencing was performed on peripheral blood. Source of these receptors: a woman aged 40 to 55 with COVID-19, enrolled during active disease.

This rearrangement joins TRBV4-2 to TRBJ2-3, with TRBD2 as a possible D gene (5 bases). Trimming pared 1 base from V and 3 bases from J, leaving 11 bases between. The germline gives CDR1 LGHNA, CDR2 YNFKEQ. The CDR3 has 15 residues. CDR3 DNA: TGTGCCAGCAGCCAAGGGGTAGCGAGTACAGATACGCAGTATTTT. Its protein product is CASSQGVASTDTQYF.

J is TRBJ1-6 and V is TRBV7-9; 8 bases are a match to TRBD1. The CDR3 runs 13 residues. After removal of 5 bases from V and 14 bases from J, the junction contained 8 bases not matched to a gene. Germline V gene data show CDR1 as SEHNR and CDR2 as FQNEAQ (reference sequence). The CDR3 sequence: CASSTGGDGALHF. The CDR3 DNA reads TGTGCCAGCAGCACAGGGGGGGACGGGGCCCTCCACTTT.

This clone was seen only a few times. The chain employs TRBV19 and TRBJ1-5; D is ambiguous. Trimming took off 5 bases at V and 0 bases at J, with 14 bases between the two ends. This CDR3 region has 16 residues. Looked up from germline, CDR1 is LNHDA and CDR2 is SQIVND (reference sequence). The DNA for the CDR3 is TGTGCCAGTAGTTCCCAGACACTCTATAGCAATCAGCCCCAGCATTTT. This translates into CASSSQTLYSNQPQHF.

The table lists this clone with a few counts. J is TRBJ1-5 and V is TRBV2; no reliable D call. Germline V CDR1 and CDR2: SNHLY, FYNNEI. The CDR3 consists of 13 residues. Trimming removed 6 bases from V and 5 bases from J, with 11 bases in between. Here the CDR3 reads CASSRHPYQPQHF. CDR3 in DNA: TGTGCCAGCAGCCGACACCCCTATCAGCCCCAGCATTTT.

The V gene is TRBV24-1, the J gene TRBJ2-7, with TRBD2 matching over 11 bases. The CDR3 length is 17 residues. Germline trimming cut 3 bases from V and 2 bases from J; bases unmatched to any gene: 8. CDR1 and CDR2 (germline): KGHDR, SFDVKD. CDR3 in amino acids: CATSDRTGTSGAYEQYF. Here the CDR3 DNA reads TGTGCCACCAGTGATCGAACCGGGACTAGCGGTGCCTACGAGCAGTACTTC.

The sample holds many counts of this clone. This same CDR3 is encoded by further DNA sequences in the sample. The V gene is TRBV2, the J gene TRBJ2-2, with 9 nucleotides matching TRBD2. The V and J ends lost 5 bases and 0 bases, in that order; junction bases with no gene match: 1. The CDR3 runs 15 residues. CDR1 and CDR2 (germline): SNHLY, FYNNEI. The DNA of the CDR3 is TGTGCCAGCAGTCGACTAGCGGCGAACACCGGGGAGCTGTTTTTT. It encodes CASSRLAANTGELFF.

The V gene is TRBV18, the J gene TRBJ2-2, with D possibly matching TRBD1 (6 bases). The V and J ends lost 4 bases and 7 bases respectively, with 13 bases between them. This CDR3 spans 14 amino acids. Germline V lookup: CDR1 KGHSH, CDR2 LQKENI. The CDR3 sequence is CASSQQGEHGELFF. CDR3 nucleotides: TGTGCCAGCTCACAACAGGGAGAACACGGGGAGCTGTTTTTT.

For this clone: The same CDR3 can be traced to other DNA sequences in this sample. The chain is built from TRBV2 and TRBJ1-5; D call uncertain. Trimming stripped 9 bases from V and 0 bases from J, with 6 bases between. In germline, CDR1 is SNHLY, CDR2 FYNNEI. This CDR3 spans 12 amino acids. The CDR3 coding sequence is TGTGCCAGTAGATATAGCAATCAGCCCCAGCATTTT. Its protein is CASRYSNQPQHF.

The sample holds one count of this clone. This chain uses TRBV19 with TRBJ2-2; 12 bases fit TRBD2. CDR3 length: 15 amino acids. J was trimmed by 5 bases and V by 4 bases; bases with no gene match: 2. Germline V gene sequence: CDR1 LNHDA, CDR2 SQIVND (reference sequence). The CDR3 sequence is CASSTGLAGTGELFF. The CDR3 coding sequence is TGTGCCAGTAGTACCGGACTAGCGGGGACCGGGGAGCTGTTTTTT.

The chain carries TRBV18 and TRBJ2-2; 9 bases fit TRBD1. J was trimmed by 4 bases and V by 2 bases; bases with no gene match: 5. This CDR3 spans 16 amino acids. Germline CDR1 and CDR2: KGHSH and LQKENI. In DNA, the CDR3 is TGTGCCAGCTCACCAAGACAGGGGGATAGCACCGGGGAGCTGTTTTTT. It encodes CASSPRQGDSTGELFF.

This chain links TRBV6-1 with TRBJ2-3, with D possibly TRBD2 on 6 matching bases. In germline, CDR1 is MNHNS, CDR2 SASEGT. The V and J ends lost 0 bases and 3 bases respectively, with 10 bases between them. This CDR3 is built from 15 residues. Here the CDR3 DNA reads TGTGCCAGCAGTGAAGCCTTTGGGAGGACAGATACGCAGTATTTT. Translated, it gives CASSEAFGRTDTQYF.

This chain links TRBV11-2 with TRBJ2-6, with TRBD1 as a possible D gene (5 bases). CDR3 length: 17 amino acids. V dropped 5 bases and J dropped 2 bases, with 16 bases sitting between them. Germline V gene data show CDR1 as SGHAT and CDR2 as FQNNGV. The CDR3 sequence: CASSTASGLPGANVLTF. CDR3 in DNA: TGTGCCAGCAGCACGGCTTCAGGGTTGCCTGGGGCCAACGTCCTGACTTTC.

This chain joins TRBV12-2 and TRBJ2-1; the table's D call of TRBD2 was not tested on the DNA. TRBV12-2 is a recognized pseudogene. This CDR3 has 17 residues. CDR3 residues: CASRLAPGTDLPDEQFF. The CDR3 nucleotides read TGTGCAAGTCGCTTAGCTCCGGGAACCGATCTTCCCGATGAGCAGTTCTTC.

The chain employs TRBV2 and TRBJ2-4, with a tentative D call TRBD2 (5 bases). Germline V CDR1 and CDR2: SNHLY, FYNNEI. V dropped 6 bases and J dropped 5 bases, with 8 bases sitting between them. The CDR3 has 12 amino acids. Here the CDR3 reads CASRTEENIQYF. The CDR3 region has the DNA TGTGCCAGCAGAACGGAGGAAAACATTCAGTACTTC.

The chain carries TRBV18 and TRBJ2-1, with TRBD1 identical over 9 bases. J was trimmed by 8 bases and V by 5 bases; bases with no gene match: 10. Per the germline V gene, CDR1 is KGHSH and CDR2 is LQKENI. The CDR3 is 15 residues long. This CDR3 is CASSADRGIGYEQFF. The CDR3 coding sequence is TGTGCCAGCTCAGCGGACAGGGGTATAGGTTATGAGCAGTTCTTC.

The CDR3 spells CASSHLEGSREQYF. CDR3 DNA sequence: TGTGCCAGCAGCCATCTGGAGGGTAGTAGGGAGCAGTACTTC. V and J are TRBV3-1 (or the pseudogene TRBV3-2) and TRBJ2-7, with D perhaps TRBD2 (6 bases). The CDR3 covers 14 residues. Deletions cut 3 bases from V and 7 bases from J, with 16 bases between. CDR1 is LGHDT, CDR2 YNNKEL, per germline (reference sequence).

The rearrangement uses TRBV7-8 and TRBJ1-3, with D possibly TRBD1 on 5 matching bases. CDR3 length: 13 amino acids. V gave up 2 bases and J gave up 8 bases, with 10 bases separating them. Per the germline V gene, CDR1 is SGHVS and CDR2 is FQNEAQ. In DNA form, the CDR3 reads TGTGCCAGCAGCTTACCCAGGGTTGACACCATATATTTT. It codes for CASSLPRVDTIYF.

V and J are TRBV6-5 and TRBJ1-6; 7 bases are a match to TRBD1. Germline assignment: CDR1 MNHEY and CDR2 SVGAGI. V dropped 6 bases and J dropped 10; count of bases not matched to a gene: 12. This CDR3 contains 15 residues. This CDR3 reads CASSGQVFSSSPLHF. The CDR3 nucleotides read TGTGCCAGCAGCGGACAGGTTTTCTCGAGCTCACCCCTCCACTTT.

The V gene is TRBV5-4, the J gene TRBJ2-1; 13 bases are shared with TRBD2. CDR1 is SGHNT, CDR2 YYREEE, per germline (reference sequence). There are 14 residues in the CDR3. The V segment lost 2 bases and the J segment 7 bases; nucleotides outside the gene matches: 0. As DNA, the CDR3 is TGTGCCAGCAGCTTACTAGCGGGGGGGAATGAGCAGTTCTTC. This translates into CASSLLAGGNEQFF.

This rearrangement joins TRBV13 to TRBJ2-1, with 11 nucleotides matching TRBD2. Germline V lookup: CDR1 PRHDT, CDR2 FYEKMQ (reference sequence). The CDR3 extends over 16 amino acids. V trimming: 1 base; J trimming: 3 bases; junction bases outside the gene matches: 2. The DNA for the CDR3 is TGTGCCAGCAGCTTAGCGACTAGCGGGGTCTACAATGAGCAGTTCTTC. Translation: CASSLATSGVYNEQFF.

V gene TRBV19 combines with J gene TRBJ1-2, with 7 bases aligning to TRBD1. Germline V gives CDR1 LNHDA, CDR2 SQIVND (reference sequence). Trimming removed 7 bases from V and 6 bases from J; junction bases left unmatched: 8. The CDR3 has 13 amino acids. CDR3 nucleotide sequence: TGTGCCAGTACCCCGACAGGGTCGGATGGCTACACCTTC. The encoded protein is CASTPTGSDGYTF.

The CDR3 spells CASSLTESSYEQYF. Written as DNA, the CDR3 is TGTGCCAGCAGCTTGACAGAGAGCTCCTACGAGCAGTACTTC. The chain recombines TRBV7-9 with TRBJ2-7, with D maybe TRBD1 (5 bases). The V gene lost 3 bases and the J gene lost 0 bases, with 9 bases spanning the gap. The CDR3 runs 14 residues. Germline assignment: CDR1 SEHNR and CDR2 FQNEAQ (reference sequence).

J is TRBJ2-5 and V is TRBV24-1, with 8 bases matching TRBD1. The length of the CDR3 is 15 residues. CDR1 is KGHDR, CDR2 SFDVKD, per germline. V was pared by 1 base and J by 3 bases, with 3 bases of the junction left unmatched. The chain's CDR3 is CATSDFPDREETQYF. The CDR3 DNA follows: TGTGCCACCAGTGATTTTCCGGACAGGGAAGAGACCCAGTACTTC.

This chain joins TRBV7-2 and TRBJ1-2; TRBD1 is a possible D gene (5 bases). The V end was cut by 1 base, the J end by 3 bases, with 6 bases between. Germline lookup yields CDR1 SGHTA and CDR2 FQGNSA. The CDR3 runs 13 residues. This CDR3 is CASSLGQHYGYTF. DNA for the CDR3: TGTGCCAGCAGCTTAGGACAGCACTATGGCTACACCTTC.

This clone appeared once. The CDR3 coding sequence is TGTGCCAGCAGTTACACGGGAGGCGAGCAGTACTTC. Encoded protein: CASSYTGGEQYF. The chain has TRBV6-2 or TRBV6-3 and TRBJ2-7; 7 bases match TRBD2. The CDR3 covers 12 residues. Germline V gene lookup returns CDR1 MNHEY and CDR2 SVGEGT. V shed 2 bases, J shed 6 bases, and the junction held 1 base outside the gene matches.

V is TRBV11-2 and J is TRBJ2-1, with D tentatively TRBD2 (6 bases). The ends were cut back, 2 bases at V and 4 bases at J, with 15 bases in the middle. Germline CDR1 and CDR2: SGHAT and FQNNGV. This CDR3 is 16 amino acids long. DNA for the CDR3: TGTGCCAGCAGCTTATTCCACGGGAGTGGATACAATGAGCAGTTCTTC. Its protein product is CASSLFHGSGYNEQFF.

The genes are TRBV5-1 and TRBJ2-7; D is undetermined. Trimming took 6 bases from V and 2 from J, leaving 21 bases between them. Germline CDR1 is SGHRS and CDR2 is YFSETQ. CDR3 length: 16 residues. The CDR3 loop is CASTLPSRPGTYEQYV. In DNA, the CDR3 is TGCGCCAGCACCCTCCCGTCCAGGCCAGGCACCTACGAGCAGTACGTC.

The chain has TRBV19 and TRBJ1-2, with a weak D call TRBD1 (5 bases). V was cut by 3 bases and J by 5 bases, with 16 bases left in between. CDR1 is LNHDA, CDR2 SQIVND, per germline (reference sequence). The CDR3 extends over 15 amino acids. The CDR3 loop is CASSIGQGLRYGYTF. CDR3 in DNA: TGTGCCAGTAGTATTGGGCAGGGACTTCGATATGGCTACACCTTC. The variable domain in full, completed from reference TRBV19 and TRBJ1-2, reads DGGITQSPKYLFRKEGQNVTLSCEQNLNHDAMYWYRQDPGQGLRLIYYSQIVNDFQKGDIAEGYSVSREKKESFPLTVTSAQKNPTAFYLCASSIGQGLRYGYTFGSGTRLTVV.

This clone came up once. This chain links TRBV15 with TRBJ2-1; TRBD2 matches 9 bases. This CDR3 is built from 15 residues. V lost 10 bases, J lost 4 bases, and 11 bases stayed unmatched. Germline values: CDR1 LNHNV, CDR2 YYDKDF (reference sequence). Written as DNA, the CDR3 is TGTGCCAGCCAGCTCGGCGGGAGGGCGTACAATGAGCAGTTCTTC. Its protein product is CASQLGGRAYNEQFF.

This chain joins TRBV29-1 and TRBJ2-1; D might be TRBD2 (6 bases). The CDR3 length is 15 residues. The V end lost 7 bases, the J end lost 5 bases, and 21 bases lay between the germline ends. The germline V gene has CDR1 SQVTM and CDR2 ANQGSEA. CDR3 region: CSGAGSNAPDNEQFF. Written as DNA, the CDR3 is TGCAGCGGAGCCGGGAGCAATGCTCCAGACAATGAGCAGTTCTTC.